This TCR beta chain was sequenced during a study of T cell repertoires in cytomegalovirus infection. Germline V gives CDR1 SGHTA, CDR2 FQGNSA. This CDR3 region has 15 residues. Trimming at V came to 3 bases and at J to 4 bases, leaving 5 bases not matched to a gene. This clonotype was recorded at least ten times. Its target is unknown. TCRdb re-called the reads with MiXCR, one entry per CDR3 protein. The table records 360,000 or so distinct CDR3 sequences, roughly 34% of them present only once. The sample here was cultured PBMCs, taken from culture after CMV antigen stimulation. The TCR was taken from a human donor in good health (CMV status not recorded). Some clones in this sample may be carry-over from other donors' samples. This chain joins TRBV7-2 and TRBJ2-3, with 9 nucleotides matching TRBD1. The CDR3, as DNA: TGTGCCAGCAGCTTTCGGCGGACAGGGGCAGATACGCAGTATTTT. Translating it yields CASSFRRTGADTQYF.